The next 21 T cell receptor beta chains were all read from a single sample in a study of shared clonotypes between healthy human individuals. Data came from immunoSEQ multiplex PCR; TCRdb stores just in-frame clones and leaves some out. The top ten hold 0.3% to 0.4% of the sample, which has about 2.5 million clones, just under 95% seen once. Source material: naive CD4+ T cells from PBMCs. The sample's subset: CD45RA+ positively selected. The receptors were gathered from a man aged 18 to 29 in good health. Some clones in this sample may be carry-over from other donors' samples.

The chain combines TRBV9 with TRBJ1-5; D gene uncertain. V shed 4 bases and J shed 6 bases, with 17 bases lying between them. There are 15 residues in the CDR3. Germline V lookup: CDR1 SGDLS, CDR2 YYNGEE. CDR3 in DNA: TGTGCCAGCAGCCCGCGGGCAGGAGATACTCAGCCCCAGCATTTT. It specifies CASSPRAGDTQPQHF.

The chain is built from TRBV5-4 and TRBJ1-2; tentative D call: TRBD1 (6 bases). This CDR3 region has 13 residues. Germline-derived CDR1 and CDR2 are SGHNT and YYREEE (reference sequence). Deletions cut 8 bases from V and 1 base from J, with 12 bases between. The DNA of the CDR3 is TGTGCCAGTCGCGGACAGCTTAACTATGGCTACACCTTC. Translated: CASRGQLNYGYTF.

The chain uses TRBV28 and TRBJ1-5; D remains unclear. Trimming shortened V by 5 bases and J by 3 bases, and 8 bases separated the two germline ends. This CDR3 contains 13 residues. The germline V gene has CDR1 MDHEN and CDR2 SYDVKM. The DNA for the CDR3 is TGTGCCAGCAGTAGCCTACTCAATCAGCCCCAGCATTTT. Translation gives CASSSLLNQPQHF.

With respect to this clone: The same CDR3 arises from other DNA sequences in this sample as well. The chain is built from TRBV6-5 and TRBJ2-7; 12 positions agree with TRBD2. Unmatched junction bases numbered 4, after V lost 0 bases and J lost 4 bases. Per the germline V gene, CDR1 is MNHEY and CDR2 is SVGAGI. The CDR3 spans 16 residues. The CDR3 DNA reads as TGTGCCAGCAGTTACTCGCGACTAGCGGGAGTGTACGAGCAGTACTTC. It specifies CASSYSRLAGVYEQYF.

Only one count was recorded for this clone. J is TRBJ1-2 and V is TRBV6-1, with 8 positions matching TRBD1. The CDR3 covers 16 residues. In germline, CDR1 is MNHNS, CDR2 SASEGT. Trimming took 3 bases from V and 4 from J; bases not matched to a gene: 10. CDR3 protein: CASSEVGQGRTYGYTF. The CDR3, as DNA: TGTGCCAGCAGTGAGGTAGGACAGGGCCGTACCTATGGCTACACCTTC.

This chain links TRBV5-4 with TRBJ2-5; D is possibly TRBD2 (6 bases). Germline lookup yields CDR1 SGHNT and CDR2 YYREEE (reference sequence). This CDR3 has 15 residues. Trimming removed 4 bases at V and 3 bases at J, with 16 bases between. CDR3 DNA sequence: TGTGCCAGCAGCAAACAAGGGACTCACAAAGAGACCCAGTACTTC. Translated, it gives CASSKQGTHKETQYF. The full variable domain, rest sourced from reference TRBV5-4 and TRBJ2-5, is ETGVTQSPTHLIKTRGQQVTLRCSSQSGHNTVSWYQQALGQGPQFIFQYYREEENGRGNFPPRFSGLQFPNYSSELNVNALELDDSALYLCASSKQGTHKETQYFGPGTRLLVL.

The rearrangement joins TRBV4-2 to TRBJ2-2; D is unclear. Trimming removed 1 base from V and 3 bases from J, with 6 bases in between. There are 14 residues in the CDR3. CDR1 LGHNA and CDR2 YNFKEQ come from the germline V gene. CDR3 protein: CASSQGSHTGELFF. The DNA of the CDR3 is TGTGCCAGCAGCCAAGGGTCGCACACCGGGGAGCTGTTTTTT.

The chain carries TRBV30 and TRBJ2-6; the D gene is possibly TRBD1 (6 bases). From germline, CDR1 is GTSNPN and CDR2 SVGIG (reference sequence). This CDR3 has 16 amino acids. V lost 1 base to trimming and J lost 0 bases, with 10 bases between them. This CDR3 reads CAWSAWTDSGANVLTF. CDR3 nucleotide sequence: TGTGCCTGGAGTGCTTGGACAGACTCTGGGGCCAACGTCCTGACTTTC.

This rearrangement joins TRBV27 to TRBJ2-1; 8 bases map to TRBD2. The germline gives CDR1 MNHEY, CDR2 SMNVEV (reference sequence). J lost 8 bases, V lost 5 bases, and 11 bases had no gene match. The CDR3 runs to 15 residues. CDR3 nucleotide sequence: TGTGCCAGCAGTGGATCGGGACTAGGCGATGATGAGCAGTTCTTC. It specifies CASSGSGLGDDEQFF.

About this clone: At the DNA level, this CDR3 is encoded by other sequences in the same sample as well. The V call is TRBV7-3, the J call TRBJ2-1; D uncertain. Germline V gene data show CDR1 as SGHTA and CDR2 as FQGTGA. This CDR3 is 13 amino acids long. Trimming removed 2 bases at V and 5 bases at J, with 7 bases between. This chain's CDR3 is CASSLARDNEQFF. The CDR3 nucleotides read TGTGCCAGCAGCTTAGCGCGCGACAATGAGCAGTTCTTC.

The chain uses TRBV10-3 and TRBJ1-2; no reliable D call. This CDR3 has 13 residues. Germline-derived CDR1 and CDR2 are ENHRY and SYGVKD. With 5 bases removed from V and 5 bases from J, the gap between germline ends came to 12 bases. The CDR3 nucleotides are TGTGCCATCAGTCTAACCGAAGGGTATGGCTACACCTTC. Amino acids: CAISLTEGYGYTF.

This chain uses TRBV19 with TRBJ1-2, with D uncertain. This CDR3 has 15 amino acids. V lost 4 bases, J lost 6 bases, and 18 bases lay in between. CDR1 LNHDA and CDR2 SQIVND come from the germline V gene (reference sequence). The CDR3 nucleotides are TGTGCCAGTAGTACCTCTATAGGCTGGTACCATGGCTACACCTTC. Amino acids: CASSTSIGWYHGYTF.

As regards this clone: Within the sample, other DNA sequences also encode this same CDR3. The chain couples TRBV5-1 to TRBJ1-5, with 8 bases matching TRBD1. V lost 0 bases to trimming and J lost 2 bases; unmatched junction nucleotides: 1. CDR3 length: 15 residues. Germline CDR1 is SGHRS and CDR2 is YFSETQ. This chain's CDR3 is CASSLGGQGNQPQHF. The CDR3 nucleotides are TGCGCCAGCAGCTTGGGGGGACAGGGCAATCAGCCCCAGCATTTT.

The CDR3 here is CASSLALGAGEGETQYF. The CDR3 DNA sequence: TGCGCCAGCAGCTTGGCCTTAGGAGCGGGAGAAGGGGAGACCCAGTACTTC. The V and J genes are TRBV5-1 and TRBJ2-5; the match to TRBD2 covers 8 bases. Trimming took 0 bases from V and 5 from J; bases not matched to a gene: 12. The germline CDR1 and CDR2 sequences are SGHRS and YFSETQ. This CDR3 region has 17 residues.

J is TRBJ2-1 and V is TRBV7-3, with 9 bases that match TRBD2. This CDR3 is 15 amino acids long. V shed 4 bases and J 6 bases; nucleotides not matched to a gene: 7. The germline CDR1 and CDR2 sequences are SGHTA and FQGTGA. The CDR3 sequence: CASSSSGTSPNEQFF. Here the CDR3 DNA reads TGTGCCAGCAGCTCATCCGGGACTAGCCCCAATGAGCAGTTCTTC.

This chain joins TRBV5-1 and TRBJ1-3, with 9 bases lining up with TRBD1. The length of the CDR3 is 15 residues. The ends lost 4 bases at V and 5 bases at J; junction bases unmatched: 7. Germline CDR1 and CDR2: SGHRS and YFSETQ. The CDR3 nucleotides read TGCGCCAGCAGCGTATCACAGGGGGCTAGAAACACCATATATTTT. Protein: CASSVSQGARNTIYF.

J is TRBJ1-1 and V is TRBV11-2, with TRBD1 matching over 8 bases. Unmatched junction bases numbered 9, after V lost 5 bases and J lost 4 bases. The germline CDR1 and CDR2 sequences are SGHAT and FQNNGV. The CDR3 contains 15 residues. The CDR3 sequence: CASSLTTGVPTEAFF. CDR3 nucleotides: TGTGCCAGCAGCCTGACGACAGGGGTCCCCACTGAAGCTTTCTTT.

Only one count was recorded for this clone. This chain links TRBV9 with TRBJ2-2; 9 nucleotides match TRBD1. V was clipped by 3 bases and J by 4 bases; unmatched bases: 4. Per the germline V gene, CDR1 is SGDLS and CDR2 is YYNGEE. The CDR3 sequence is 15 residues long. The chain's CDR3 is CASSALTGGTGELFF. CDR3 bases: TGTGCCAGCAGCGCCCTGACAGGGGGCACCGGGGAGCTGTTTTTT.

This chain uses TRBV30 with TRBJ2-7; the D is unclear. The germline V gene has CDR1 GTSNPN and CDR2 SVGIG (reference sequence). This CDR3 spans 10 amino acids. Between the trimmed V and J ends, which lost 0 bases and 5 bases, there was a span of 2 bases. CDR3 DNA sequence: TGTGCCTGGAGTGTAAACGAGCAGTACTTC. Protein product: CAWSVNEQYF.

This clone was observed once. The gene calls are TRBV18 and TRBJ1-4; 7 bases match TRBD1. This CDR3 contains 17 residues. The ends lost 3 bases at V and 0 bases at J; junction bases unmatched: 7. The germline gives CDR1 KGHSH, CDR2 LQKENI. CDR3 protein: CASSPTTGVSTNEKLFF. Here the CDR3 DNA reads TGTGCCAGCTCACCCACTACAGGGGTCTCAACTAATGAAAAACTGTTTTTT.

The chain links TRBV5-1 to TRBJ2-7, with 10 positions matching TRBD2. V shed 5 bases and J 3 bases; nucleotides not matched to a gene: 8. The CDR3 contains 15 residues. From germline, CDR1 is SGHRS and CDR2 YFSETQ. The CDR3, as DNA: TGCGCCAGCAGTCCTGGGACTAGCGCTTACTACGAGCAGTACTTC. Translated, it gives CASSPGTSAYYEQYF.